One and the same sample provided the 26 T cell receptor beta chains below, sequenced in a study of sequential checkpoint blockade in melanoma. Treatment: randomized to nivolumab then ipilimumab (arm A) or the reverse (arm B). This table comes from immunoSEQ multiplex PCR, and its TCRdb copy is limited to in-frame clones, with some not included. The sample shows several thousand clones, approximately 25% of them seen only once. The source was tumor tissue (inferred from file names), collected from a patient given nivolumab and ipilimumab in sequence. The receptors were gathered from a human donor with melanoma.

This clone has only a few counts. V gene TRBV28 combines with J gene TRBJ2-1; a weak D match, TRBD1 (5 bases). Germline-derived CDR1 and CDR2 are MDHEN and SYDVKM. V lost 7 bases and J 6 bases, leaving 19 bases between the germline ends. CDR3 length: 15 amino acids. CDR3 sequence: CASTVLHRGFNEQFF. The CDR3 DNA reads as TGTGCCAGCACCGTTCTACATAGGGGTTTCAATGAGCAGTTCTTC.

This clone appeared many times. Here the CDR3 reads CASSLDGTHSGNTIYF. The DNA of the CDR3 is TGTGCCAGCAGCTTGGACGGGACCCACTCTGGAAACACCATATATTTT. The rearrangement links TRBV11-3 to TRBJ1-3, with D tentatively TRBD1 (5 bases). Per germline, CDR1 SGHNT and CDR2 YENEEA. The CDR3 runs 16 residues. V lost 3 bases and J 0 bases, leaving 12 bases between the germline ends.

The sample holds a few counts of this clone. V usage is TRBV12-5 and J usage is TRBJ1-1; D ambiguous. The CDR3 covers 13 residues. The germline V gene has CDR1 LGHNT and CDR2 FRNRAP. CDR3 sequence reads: CASTQPGNTEAFF. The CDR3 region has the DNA TGTGCCAGCACACAACCCGGGAACACTGAAGCTTTCTTT.

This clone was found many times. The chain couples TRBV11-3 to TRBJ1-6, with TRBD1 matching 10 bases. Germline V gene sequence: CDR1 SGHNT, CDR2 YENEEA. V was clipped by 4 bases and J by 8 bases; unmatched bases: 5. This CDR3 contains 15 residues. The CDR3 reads CASSSGTGVYSPLHF. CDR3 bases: TGTGCCAGCAGCTCCGGGACAGGGGTTTATTCACCCCTCCACTTT.

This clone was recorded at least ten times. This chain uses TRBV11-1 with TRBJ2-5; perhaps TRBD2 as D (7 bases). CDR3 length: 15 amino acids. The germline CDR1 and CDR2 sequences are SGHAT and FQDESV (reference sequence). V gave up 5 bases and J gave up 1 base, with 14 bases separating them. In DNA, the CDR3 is TGTGCCAGCAGCCCACGGGCGGGGGCCCAAGAGACCCAGTACTTC. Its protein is CASSPRAGAQETQYF.

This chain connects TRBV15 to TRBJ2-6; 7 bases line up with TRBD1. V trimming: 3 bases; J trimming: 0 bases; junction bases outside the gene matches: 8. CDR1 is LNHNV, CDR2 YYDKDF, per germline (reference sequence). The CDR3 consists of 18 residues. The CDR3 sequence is CATSSRTGKSSGANVLTF. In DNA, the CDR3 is TGTGCCACCAGCAGCCGGACAGGAAAGAGCTCTGGGGCCAACGTCCTGACTTTC.

The CDR3 DNA sequence: TGTGCCAGTAGTATCGGACCGAACACCGGGGAGCTGTTTTTT. This encodes CASSIGPNTGELFF. The chain couples TRBV19 to TRBJ2-2; no clear D gene. The CDR3 totals 14 residues. V shed 3 bases and J shed 0 bases, with 5 bases lying between them. Germline assignment: CDR1 LNHDA and CDR2 SQIVND (reference sequence).

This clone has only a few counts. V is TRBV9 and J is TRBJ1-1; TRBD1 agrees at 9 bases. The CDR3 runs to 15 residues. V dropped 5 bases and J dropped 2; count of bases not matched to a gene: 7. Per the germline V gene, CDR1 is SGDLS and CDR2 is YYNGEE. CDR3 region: CASRTGTGTNTEAFF. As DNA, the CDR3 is TGTGCCAGCAGAACCGGGACAGGGACAAACACTGAAGCTTTCTTT.

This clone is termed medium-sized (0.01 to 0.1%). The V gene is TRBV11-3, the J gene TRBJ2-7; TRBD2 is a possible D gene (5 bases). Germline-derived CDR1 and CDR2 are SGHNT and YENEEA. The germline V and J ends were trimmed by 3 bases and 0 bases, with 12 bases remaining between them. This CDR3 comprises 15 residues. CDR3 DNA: TGTGCCAGCAGCTTGTTTGGGAGCAGCTCCTACGAGCAGTACTTC. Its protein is CASSLFGSSSYEQYF.

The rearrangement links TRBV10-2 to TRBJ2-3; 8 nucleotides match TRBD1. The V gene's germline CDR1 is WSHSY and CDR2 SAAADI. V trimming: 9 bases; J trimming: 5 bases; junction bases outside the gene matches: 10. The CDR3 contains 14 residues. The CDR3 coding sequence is TGCGCCAGTATGACGACAGGGGCGGGAGATACGCAGTATTTT. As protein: CASMTTGAGDTQYF.

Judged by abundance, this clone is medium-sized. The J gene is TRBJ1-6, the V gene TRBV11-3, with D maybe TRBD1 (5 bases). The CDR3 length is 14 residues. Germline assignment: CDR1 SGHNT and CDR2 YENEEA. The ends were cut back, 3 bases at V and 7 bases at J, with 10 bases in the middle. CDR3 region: CASSLGPPNSPLHF. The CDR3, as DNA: TGTGCCAGCAGCTTGGGACCGCCGAATTCACCCCTCCACTTT. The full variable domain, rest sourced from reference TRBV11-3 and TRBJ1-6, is EAGVVQSPRYKIIEKKQPVAFWCNPISGHNTLYWYLQNLGQGPELLIRYENEEAVDDSQLPKDRFSAERLKGVDSTLKIQPAELGDSAVYLCASSLGPPNSPLHFGNGTRLTVT.

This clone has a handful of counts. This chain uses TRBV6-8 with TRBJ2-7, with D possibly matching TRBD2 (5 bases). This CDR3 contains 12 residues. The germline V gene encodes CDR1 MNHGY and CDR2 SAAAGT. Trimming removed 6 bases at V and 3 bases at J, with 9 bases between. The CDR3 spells CASRSGVYEQYF. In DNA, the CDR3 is TGTGCCAGCAGGTCCGGGGTCTACGAGCAGTACTTC.

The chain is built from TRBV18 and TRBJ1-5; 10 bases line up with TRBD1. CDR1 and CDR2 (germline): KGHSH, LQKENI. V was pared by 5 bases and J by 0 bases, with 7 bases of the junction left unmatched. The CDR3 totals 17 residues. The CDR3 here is CASSAGQGRYSNQPQHF. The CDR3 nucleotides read TGTGCCAGCTCAGCGGGACAGGGGAGGTATAGCAATCAGCCCCAGCATTTT.

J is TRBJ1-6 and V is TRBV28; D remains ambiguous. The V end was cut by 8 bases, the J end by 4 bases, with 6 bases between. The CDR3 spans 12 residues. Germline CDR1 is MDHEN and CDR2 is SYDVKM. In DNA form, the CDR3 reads TGTGCCAGCGGCGAGTATAATTCACCCCTCCACTTT. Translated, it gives CASGEYNSPLHF.

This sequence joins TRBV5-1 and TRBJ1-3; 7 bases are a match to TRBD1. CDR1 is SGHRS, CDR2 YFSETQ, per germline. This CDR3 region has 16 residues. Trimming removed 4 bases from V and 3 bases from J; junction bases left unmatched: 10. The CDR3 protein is CASSNQGQPSGNTIYF. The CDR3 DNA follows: TGCGCCAGCAGCAACCAGGGACAGCCGAGTGGAAACACCATATATTTT.

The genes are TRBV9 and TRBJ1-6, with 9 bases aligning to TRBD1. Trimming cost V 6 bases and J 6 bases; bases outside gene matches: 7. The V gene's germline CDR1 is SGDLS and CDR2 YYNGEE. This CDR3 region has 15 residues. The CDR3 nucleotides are TGTGCCAGCATTGCCGGGACAGGGTCTAATTCACCCCTCCACTTT. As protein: CASIAGTGSNSPLHF.

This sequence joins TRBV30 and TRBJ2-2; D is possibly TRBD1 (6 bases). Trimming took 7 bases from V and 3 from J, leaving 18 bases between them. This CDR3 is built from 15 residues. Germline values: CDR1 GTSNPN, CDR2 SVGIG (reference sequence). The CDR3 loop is CAFASEGTYTGELFF. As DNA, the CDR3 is TGTGCCTTCGCTTCCGAGGGGACATACACCGGGGAGCTGTTTTTT.

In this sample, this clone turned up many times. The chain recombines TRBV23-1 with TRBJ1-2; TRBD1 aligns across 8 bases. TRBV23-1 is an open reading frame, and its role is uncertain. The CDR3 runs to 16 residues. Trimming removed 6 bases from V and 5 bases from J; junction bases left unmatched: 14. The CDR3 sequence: CASSQDRTGIWYGYTF. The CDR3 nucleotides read TGCGCCAGCAGCCAAGATCGGACAGGGATTTGGTATGGCTACACCTTC.

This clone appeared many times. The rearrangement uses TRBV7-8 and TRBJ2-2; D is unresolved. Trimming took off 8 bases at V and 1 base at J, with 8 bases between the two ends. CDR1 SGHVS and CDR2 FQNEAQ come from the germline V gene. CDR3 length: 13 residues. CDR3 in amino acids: CASPSGNTGELFF. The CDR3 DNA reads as TGTGCCAGCCCATCGGGGAACACCGGGGAGCTGTTTTTT. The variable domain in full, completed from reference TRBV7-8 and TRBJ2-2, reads GAGVSQSPRYKVAKRGQDVALRCDPISGHVSLFWYQQALGQGPEFLTYFQNEAQLDKSGLPSDRFFAERPEGSVSTLKIQRTQQEDSAVYLCASPSGNTGELFFGEGSRLTVL.

The CDR3 sequence is CASSRTGNTGELFF. Written as DNA, the CDR3 is TGTGCCAGCAGTCGGACAGGGAACACCGGGGAGCTGTTTTTT. V usage is TRBV11-3 and J usage is TRBJ2-2; 7 bases match TRBD1. The V gene end was trimmed by 6 bases and the J gene end by 1 base; junction bases not matched to a gene: 2. The germline CDR1 and CDR2 sequences are SGHNT and YENEEA. CDR3 length equals 14 residues.

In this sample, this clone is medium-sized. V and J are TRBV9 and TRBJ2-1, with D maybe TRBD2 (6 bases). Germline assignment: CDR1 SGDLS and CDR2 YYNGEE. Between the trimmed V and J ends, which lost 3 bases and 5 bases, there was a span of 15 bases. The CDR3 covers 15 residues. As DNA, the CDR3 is TGTGCCAGCAGCGAAGTAGCGGTCGGGGACAATGAGCAGTTCTTC. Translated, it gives CASSEVAVGDNEQFF.

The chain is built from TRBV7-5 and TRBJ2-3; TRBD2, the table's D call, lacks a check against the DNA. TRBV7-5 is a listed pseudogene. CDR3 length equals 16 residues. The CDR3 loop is CASSASRGANTDTQYF. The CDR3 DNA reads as TGTGCCAGCAGCGCCTCCCGGGGGGCTAACACAGATACGCAGTATTTT.

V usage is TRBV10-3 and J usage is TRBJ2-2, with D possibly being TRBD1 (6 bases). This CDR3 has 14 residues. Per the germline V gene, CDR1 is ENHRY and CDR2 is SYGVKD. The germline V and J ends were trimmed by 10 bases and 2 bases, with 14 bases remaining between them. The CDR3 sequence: CASRTAINTGELFF. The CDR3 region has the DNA TGTGCCAGCCGGACAGCTATTAACACCGGGGAGCTGTTTTTT.

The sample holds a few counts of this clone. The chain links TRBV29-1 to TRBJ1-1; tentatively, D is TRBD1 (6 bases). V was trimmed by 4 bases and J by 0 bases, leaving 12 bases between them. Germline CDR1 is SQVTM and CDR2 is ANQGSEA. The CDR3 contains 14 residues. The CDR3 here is CSVGVGQMNTEAFF. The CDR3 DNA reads TGCAGCGTTGGGGTCGGACAGATGAACACTGAAGCTTTCTTT.

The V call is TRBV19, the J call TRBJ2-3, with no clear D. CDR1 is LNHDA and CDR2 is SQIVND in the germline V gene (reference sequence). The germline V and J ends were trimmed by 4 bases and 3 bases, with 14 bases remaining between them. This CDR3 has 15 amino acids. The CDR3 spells CASSTDLSVTDTQYF. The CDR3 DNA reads TGTGCCAGTAGTACTGACCTTTCGGTAACAGATACGCAGTATTTT.

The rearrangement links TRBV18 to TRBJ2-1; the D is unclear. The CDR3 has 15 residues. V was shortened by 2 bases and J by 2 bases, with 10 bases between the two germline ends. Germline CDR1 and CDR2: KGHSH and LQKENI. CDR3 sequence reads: CASSPKERTYNEQFF. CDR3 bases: TGTGCCAGCTCACCAAAAGAGAGGACCTACAATGAGCAGTTCTTC.